This T cell receptor (beta chain) is from a study of cytomegalovirus exposure and HLA in healthy donors. Findings of the study overall: CMV serostatus alone was available as immune exposure information.

About this clone: The antigen remains undetermined.

The primer mix had 60 Vbeta and 13 Jbeta primers. Here immunoSEQ multiplex PCR was the method, and the copy in TCRdb shows in-frame clones only, minus some. The sample contains approximately 70,000 clones, around 80% of which appear only once. The CDR3 has 16 amino acids. Germline CDR1 and CDR2: SGHRS and YFSETQ. Trimming removed 4 bases at V and 0 bases at J, with 13 bases between. The sequenced material came from PBMCs. The chain is built from TRBV5-1 and TRBJ1-4; possibly TRBD1 for D (6 bases). This sequence was found in a man between 40 and 49 years old in good health and CMV-seronegative. CDR3 residues: CASSIDGTPTNEKLFF. CDR3 coding DNA: TGCGCCAGCAGCATAGACGGGACACCAACTAATGAAAAACTGTTTTTT.